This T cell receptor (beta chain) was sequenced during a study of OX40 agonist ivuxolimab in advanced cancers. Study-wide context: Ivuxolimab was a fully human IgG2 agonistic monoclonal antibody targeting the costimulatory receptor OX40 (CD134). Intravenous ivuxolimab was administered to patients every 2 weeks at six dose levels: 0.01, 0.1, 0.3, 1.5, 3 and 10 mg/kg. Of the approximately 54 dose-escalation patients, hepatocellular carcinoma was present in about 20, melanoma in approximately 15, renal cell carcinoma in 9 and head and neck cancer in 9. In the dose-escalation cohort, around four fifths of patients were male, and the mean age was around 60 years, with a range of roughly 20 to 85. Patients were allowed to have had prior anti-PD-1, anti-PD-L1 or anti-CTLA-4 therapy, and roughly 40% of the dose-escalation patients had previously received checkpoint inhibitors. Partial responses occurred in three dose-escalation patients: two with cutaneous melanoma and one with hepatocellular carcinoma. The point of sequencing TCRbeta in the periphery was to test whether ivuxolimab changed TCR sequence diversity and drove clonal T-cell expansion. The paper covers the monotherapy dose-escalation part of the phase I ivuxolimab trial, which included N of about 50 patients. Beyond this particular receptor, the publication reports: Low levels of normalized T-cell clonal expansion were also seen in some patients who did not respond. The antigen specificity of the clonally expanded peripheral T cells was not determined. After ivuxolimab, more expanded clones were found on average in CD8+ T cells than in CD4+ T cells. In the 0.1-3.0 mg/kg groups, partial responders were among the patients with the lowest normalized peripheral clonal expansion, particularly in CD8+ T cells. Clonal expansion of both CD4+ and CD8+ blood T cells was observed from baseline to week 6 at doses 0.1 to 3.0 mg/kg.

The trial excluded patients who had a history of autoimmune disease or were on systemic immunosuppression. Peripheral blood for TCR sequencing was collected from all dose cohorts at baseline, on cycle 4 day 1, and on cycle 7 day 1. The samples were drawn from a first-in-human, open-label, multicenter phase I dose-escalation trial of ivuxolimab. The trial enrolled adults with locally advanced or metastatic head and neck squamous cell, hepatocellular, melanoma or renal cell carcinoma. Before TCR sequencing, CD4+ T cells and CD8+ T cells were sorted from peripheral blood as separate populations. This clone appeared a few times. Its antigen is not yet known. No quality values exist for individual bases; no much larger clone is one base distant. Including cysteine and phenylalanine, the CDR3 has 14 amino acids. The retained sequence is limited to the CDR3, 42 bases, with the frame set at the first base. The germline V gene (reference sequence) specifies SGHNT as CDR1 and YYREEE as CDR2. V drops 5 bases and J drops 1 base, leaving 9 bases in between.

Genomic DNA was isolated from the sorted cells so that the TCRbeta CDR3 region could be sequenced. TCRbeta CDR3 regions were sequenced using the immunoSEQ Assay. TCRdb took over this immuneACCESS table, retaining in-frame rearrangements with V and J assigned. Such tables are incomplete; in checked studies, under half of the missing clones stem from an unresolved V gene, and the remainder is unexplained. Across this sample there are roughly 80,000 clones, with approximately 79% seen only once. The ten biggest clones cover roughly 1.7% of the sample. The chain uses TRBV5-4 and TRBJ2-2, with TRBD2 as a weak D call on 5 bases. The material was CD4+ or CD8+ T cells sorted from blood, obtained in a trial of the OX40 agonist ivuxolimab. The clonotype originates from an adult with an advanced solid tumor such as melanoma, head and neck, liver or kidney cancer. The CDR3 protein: CASRIEGNTGELFF. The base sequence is TGTGCCAGCAGAATAGAGGGGAACACCGGGGAGCTGTTTTTT.